This is a list of T cell receptor beta chains from one sample in a study of T cells in Graves' hyperthyroidism and ophthalmopathy. TCRdb processed the multiplex PCR reads anew with MiXCR; each CDR3 protein has one entry. The sample carries fewer than 650,000 distinct CDR3 sequences, approximately 15% recorded once. What was sequenced was blood. These receptors came from a woman younger than 30 with Graves' ophthalmopathy. CDR3s include the opening cysteine and the closing phenylalanine or tryptophan. The order of the fields is V gene, CDR3 protein.

V: TRBV2
CDR3: CASSESYLQETQYF

V: TRBV12-3/TRBV12-4
CDR3: CASSSSGWGYEQYF

V: TRBV3-2
CDR3: CATQGGRDLPYEQYF

V: TRBV6-4
CDR3: CASRRLYPGQGYTVQYF

V: TRBV6-5
CDR3: CASSYSILAGVSNEQFF

V: TRBV7-8
CDR3: CASSYPELAGAHEQYF

V: TRBV14
CDR3: CASSKTGEHYEQYF

V: TRBV20-1
CDR3: CSARRVRGTQYF

V: TRBV7-8
CDR3: CASSSLWNTEAFF

V: TRBV2
CDR3: CASSQRLVGDTQYF

V: TRBV12-3/TRBV12-4
CDR3: CASSFSGESFQETQYF

V: TRBV19
CDR3: CASSIGGRVTNTEAFF

V: TRBV12-3/TRBV12-4
CDR3: CASSFPDRGTDTQYF

V: TRBV2
CDR3: CASSEYEGANYGYTF

V: TRBV18
CDR3: CASSPPSRLVSYNEQFF

V: TRBV7-9
CDR3: CASSNTGTFLLYGYTF

V: TRBV4-2
CDR3: CASSFGLAGGSSSNEQFF

V: TRBV24-1
CDR3: CATRATGWGRDTQYF

V: TRBV5-6
CDR3: CASSKGFGWEPQHF

V: TRBV10-3
CDR3: CAISDRGDFPYEQYF

V: TRBV7-8
CDR3: CASSLPRLSYEQYF

V: TRBV20-1
CDR3: CSTRSDSGPSVQYF

V: TRBV13
CDR3: CASSLLREESSYEQYF

V: TRBV6-1
CDR3: CASKRALGQGYEQYF

V: TRBV6-2/TRBV6-3
CDR3: CASSYSRLAGEYEQYF

V: TRBV28
CDR3: CASRPAAGTGGQPQHF

V: TRBV6-5
CDR3: CASSTGGGAAISGYTF

V: TRBV7-9
CDR3: CASRPNLMGREAIYF

V: TRBV6-1
CDR3: CASSEVGFIAKNIQYF

V: TRBV10-3
CDR3: CAISADYNEQFF

V: TRBV3-1
CDR3: CASSARGGKLFF

V: TRBV15
CDR3: CATSKAPGQGAREQFF

V: TRBV20-1
CDR3: CSARVAGEAKNIQYF

V: TRBV12-3/TRBV12-4
CDR3: CASSLFSDSYNEQFF

V: TRBV6-1
CDR3: CASRAAGTVFSYEQYF

V: TRBV9
CDR3: CASSVISGGDEQFF

V: TRBV29-1
CDR3: CSASSGLSTDTQYF

V: TRBV6-6
CDR3: CASSYSGGSPNEQFF

V: TRBV28
CDR3: CASSFSAGVREQYF

V: TRBV6-1
CDR3: CASRPLSGSSYNEQFF

V: TRBV15
CDR3: CATSIDRGLEKLFF

V: TRBV6-2/TRBV6-3
CDR3: CASSYPGGGNQPQHF

V: TRBV30
CDR3: CAWSREVRSPLHF

V: TRBV11-2
CDR3: CASSLEAGPYNEQFF

V: TRBV19
CDR3: CASSIELAGELFF

V: TRBV18
CDR3: CASSPKWQGTVNTEAFF

V: TRBV5-1
CDR3: CASSLMGQGREQYF

V: TRBV20-1
CDR3: CSAHGLGFYEQYF

V: TRBV14
CDR3: CASSQRAGRETQYF

V: TRBV10-3
CDR3: CAISESEGSYNEQFF

V: TRBV27
CDR3: CASSLSQQGGNQPQHF

V: TRBV5-6
CDR3: CASSLSGGVNEQYF

V: TRBV15
CDR3: CATSRDRGNQPQHF

V: TRBV24-1
CDR3: CATSDSTGNEQFF

V: TRBV7-9
CDR3: CASSTSIFLYGYTF

V: TRBV6-1
CDR3: CASSGLTGTSGVKQYF

V: TRBV12-3/TRBV12-4
CDR3: CASSLGFGYEQYF

V: TRBV30
CDR3: CAWSVLLEQYF

V: TRBV20-1
CDR3: CSALGQGKGEQYF

V: TRBV28
CDR3: CASSDSQGFTDTQYF